The clone carrying this T cell receptor beta chain has a handful of counts. Each sample had at least 6.5 million PBMCs isolated. The source of the sample is a study of blood T cells in healthy people across ages. Next came a second PCR, run for 7 to 11 cycles, which used a sample-barcoded 5' primer along with a J-beta primer mix. TCRdb re-analysed the 5' RACE reads in MiXCR, keeping a single row per CDR3 protein. The sample has approximately 760,000 distinct CDR3 sequences; 25% are singletons. The CDR3 spans 18 residues. The V and J ends lost 0 bases and 0 bases respectively, with 17 bases between them. The germline gives CDR1 MGHRA, CDR2 YSYEKL. These same data were also listed under a study on T cells of mothers and their children.

Sequencing was performed on blood. The TCR originated in a boy younger than 18 in good health. J is TRBJ1-2 and V is TRBV4-1; the D gene is possibly TRBD1 (5 bases). This chain's CDR3 is CASSQDPGLLAANYGYTF. The DNA for the CDR3 is TGCGCCAGCAGCCAAGACCCGGGACTTTTGGCAGCTAACTATGGCTACACCTTC.